This T cell receptor beta chain was observed in a study of cytomegalovirus exposure and HLA in healthy donors. Study background: The study's early data release held roughly 91 million unique TCRs from HLA-typed donors. Regarding the study as a whole: In a later analysis, several top co-occurrence clusters appeared linked to parvovirus B19, influenza, CMV and Epstein-Barr virus.

With respect to this clone: The target antigen is unknown.

PCR involved 60 Vbeta and 13 Jbeta primers. Generated by immunoSEQ multiplex PCR, the TCRdb table keeps only in-frame clones and is missing some. The sample shows 200,000 or so clones, 60% to 80% of them seen only once. The clonotype originates from a man younger than 30 in good health and CMV-seronegative. Sequenced: PBMCs.

CDR3 nucleotides: TGTGCCAGCAGCCCGATGGGAGGTTTCGATGAGCAGTTCTTC. Amino acid sequence: CASSPMGGFDEQFF. This rearrangement joins TRBV7-6 to TRBJ2-1; D possibly corresponds to TRBD2 (6 bases). Germline-derived CDR1 and CDR2 are SGHVS and FNYEAQ. The CDR3 covers 14 residues. V lost 5 bases and J 8 bases, leaving 16 bases between the germline ends. The full variable domain, completed using reference TRBV7-6 and TRBJ2-1, is GAGVSQSPRYKVTKRGQDVALRCDPISGHVSLYWYRQALGQGPEFLTYFNYEAQQDKSGLPNDRFSAERPEGSISTLTIQRTEQRDSAMYRCASSPMGGFDEQFFGPGTRLTVL.